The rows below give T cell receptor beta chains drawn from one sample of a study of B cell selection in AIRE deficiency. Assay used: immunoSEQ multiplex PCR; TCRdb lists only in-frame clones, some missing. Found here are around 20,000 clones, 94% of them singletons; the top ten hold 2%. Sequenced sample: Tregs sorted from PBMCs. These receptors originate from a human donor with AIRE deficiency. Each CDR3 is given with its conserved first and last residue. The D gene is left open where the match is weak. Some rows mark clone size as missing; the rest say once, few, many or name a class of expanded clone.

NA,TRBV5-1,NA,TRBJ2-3,CASSRGRSADTQYF,TGCGCCAGCAGTCGGGGGAGGTCGGCGGATACGCAGTATTTT
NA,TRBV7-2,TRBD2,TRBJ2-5,CASSLGLAGGKTQYF,TGTGCCAGCAGCCTCGGACTAGCGGGAGGCAAGACCCAGTACTTC
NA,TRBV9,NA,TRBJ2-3,CASSPRRLPSTDTQYF,TGTGCCAGCAGCCCCAGGCGCCTACCTTCCACAGATACGCAGTATTTT
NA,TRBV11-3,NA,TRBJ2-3,CASSPSGRSRSTDTQYF,TGTGCCAGCAGCCCCTCCGGAAGGTCGAGGAGCACAGATACGCAGTATTTT
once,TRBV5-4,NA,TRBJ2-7,CASSPGPSILAYEQYF,TGTGCCAGCAGCCCCGGACCGTCAATACTAGCCTACGAGCAGTACTTC
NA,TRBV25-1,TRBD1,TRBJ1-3,CASSEYDKGASYGNTIYF,TGTGCCAGCAGTGAATATGATAAGGGGGCATCATATGGAAACACCATATATTTT
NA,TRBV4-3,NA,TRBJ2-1,CASSQDIASNEQFF,TGCGCCAGCAGCCAAGATATAGCGTCCAATGAGCAGTTCTTC
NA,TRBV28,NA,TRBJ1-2,CASSLSGGGYTF,TGTGCCAGCAGTTTATCCGGGGGCGGCTACACCTTC
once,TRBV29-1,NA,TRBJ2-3,CSVGAGIIKDTQYF,TGCAGCGTTGGGGCGGGAATAATAAAAGATACGCAGTATTTT
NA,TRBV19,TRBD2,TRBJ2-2,CASSTSADTGELFF,TGTGCCAGTAGCACTAGCGCCGACACCGGGGAGCTGTTTTTT
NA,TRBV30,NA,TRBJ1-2,CAWRLRGGYGYTF,TGTGCCTGGAGACTTCGGGGAGGGTATGGCTACACCTTC
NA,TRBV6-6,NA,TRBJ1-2,CASTATGHYGYTF,TGTGCCAGCACCGCGACAGGCCACTATGGCTACACCTTC
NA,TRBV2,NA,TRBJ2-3,CASRDFGVGTDTQYF,TGTGCCAGCAGGGATTTTGGGGTTGGCACAGATACGCAGTATTTT
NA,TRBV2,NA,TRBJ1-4,CASKPTNEKLFF,TGTGCCAGCAAACCAACTAATGAAAAACTGTTTTTT
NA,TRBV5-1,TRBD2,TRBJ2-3,CASSVGTSGRADTDTQYF,TGCGCCAGCAGCGTAGGGACTAGCGGGAGGGCCGACACAGATACGCAGTATTTT
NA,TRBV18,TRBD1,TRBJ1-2,CASSLRQGSYGYTF,TGTGCCAGCTCACTACGACAGGGAAGCTATGGCTACACCTTC
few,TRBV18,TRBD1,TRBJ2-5,CASSPSGITGDAQYF,TGTGCCAGCTCACCGTCTGGAATAACAGGGGACGCCCAGTACTTC
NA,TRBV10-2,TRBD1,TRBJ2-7,CASTRDRVSYEQYF,TGCGCCAGCACCCGGGACAGAGTCAGCTACGAGCAGTACTTC
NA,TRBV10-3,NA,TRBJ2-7,CAISESGGASYEQYF,TGTGCCATCAGTGAGTCTGGGGGCGCATCCTACGAGCAGTACTTC
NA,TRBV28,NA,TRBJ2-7,CASSEAAGPTYEQYF,TGTGCCAGCAGTGAGGCTGCCGGTCCTACCTACGAGCAGTACTTC
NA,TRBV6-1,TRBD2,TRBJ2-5,CAGTTSGRETQYF,TGTGCCGGCACAACGAGCGGGAGGGAGACCCAGTACTTC
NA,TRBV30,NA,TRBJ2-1,CAWSVFPGGEQFF,TGTGCCTGGAGTGTCTTTCCCGGGGGAGAGCAGTTCTTC
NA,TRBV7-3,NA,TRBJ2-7,CASGLQYEQYF,TGTGCCAGCGGCTTACAGTACGAGCAGTACTTC
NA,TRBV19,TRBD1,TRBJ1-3,CASRGDSPNRNTIYF,TGTGCCAGTAGGGGGGACAGTCCAAACAGAAACACCATATATTTT
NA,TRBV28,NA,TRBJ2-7,CASSLLSGLTYEQYF,TGTGCCAGCAGTTTATTAAGCGGACTTACCTACGAGCAGTACTTC